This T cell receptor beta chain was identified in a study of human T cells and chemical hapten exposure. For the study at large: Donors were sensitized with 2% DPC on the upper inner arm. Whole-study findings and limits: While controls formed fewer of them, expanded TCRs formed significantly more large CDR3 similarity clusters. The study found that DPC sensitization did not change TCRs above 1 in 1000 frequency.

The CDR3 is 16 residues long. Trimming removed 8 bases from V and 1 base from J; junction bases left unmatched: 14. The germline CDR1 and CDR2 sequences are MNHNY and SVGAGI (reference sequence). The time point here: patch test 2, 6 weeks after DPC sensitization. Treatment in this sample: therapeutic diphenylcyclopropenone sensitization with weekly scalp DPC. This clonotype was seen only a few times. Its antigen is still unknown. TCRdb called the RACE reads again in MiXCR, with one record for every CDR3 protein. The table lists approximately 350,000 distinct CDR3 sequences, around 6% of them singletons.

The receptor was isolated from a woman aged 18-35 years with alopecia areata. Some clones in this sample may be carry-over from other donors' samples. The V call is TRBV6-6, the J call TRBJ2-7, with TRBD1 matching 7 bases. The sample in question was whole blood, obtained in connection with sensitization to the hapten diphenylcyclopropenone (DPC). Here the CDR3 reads CASAFSSGTVSYEQYF. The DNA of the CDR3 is TGTGCCAGCGCTTTCTCCTCCGGGACAGTATCCTACGAGCAGTACTTC.